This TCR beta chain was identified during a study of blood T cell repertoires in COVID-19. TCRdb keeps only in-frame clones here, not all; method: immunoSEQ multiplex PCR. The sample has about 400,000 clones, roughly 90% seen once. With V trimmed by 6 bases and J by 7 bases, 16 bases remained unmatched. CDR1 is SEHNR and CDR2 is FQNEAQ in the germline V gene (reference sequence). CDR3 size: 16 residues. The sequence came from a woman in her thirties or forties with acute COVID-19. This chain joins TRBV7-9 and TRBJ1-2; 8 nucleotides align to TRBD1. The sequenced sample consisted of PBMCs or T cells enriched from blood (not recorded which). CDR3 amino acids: CASSRFGQGERGGYTF. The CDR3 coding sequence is TGTGCCAGCAGTCGGTTTGGACAGGGCGAAAGGGGTGGCTACACCTTC.